The clone carrying this TCR beta chain was recorded at least ten times. Its antigen is currently unknown. Amplification by 5'RACE using constant-segment primers produced TCR alpha and TCR beta cDNA libraries that carried sample barcodes and UMIs. From the 5' RACE reads, TCRdb called clonotypes with MiXCR, one entry per CDR3 protein. The table has a few hundred thousand distinct CDR3 sequences, roughly a fifth seen once. The entry originates in a study of T-cell memory formation after mild COVID-19. Study-wide context: Clusters of TCRs were largely donor specific. General study points: Contracting CD4+ clones lay largely in CM and EM, with CD8+ ones residing in EMRA. Pre-infection memory held some responding clones, suggesting pre-existing cross-reactive T cells responded.

Trimming at V came to 3 bases and at J to 4 bases, leaving 4 bases not matched to a gene. CDR3 length equals 15 residues. Per germline, CDR1 SGHTA and CDR2 FQGTGA. The origin of this receptor is a young man who had mild COVID-19 (a few samples of this study predate the infection). Cell type and time point are not known. Sequencing input: PBMCs or a T cell subset sorted from them (not recorded which). The rearrangement joins TRBV7-3 to TRBJ2-3; 10 nucleotides line up with TRBD1. CDR3 nucleotide sequence: TGTGCCAGCAGCTTCTCCGGGACAGGGGCAGATACGCAGTATTTT. Translated, it gives CASSFSGTGADTQYF. The full variable domain, in which reference TRBV7-3 and TRBJ2-3 provide the parts outside the CDR3, is GAGVSQTPSNKVTEKGKYVELRCDPISGHTALYWYRQSLGQGPEFLIYFQGTGAADDSGLPNDRFFAVRPEGSVSTLKIQRTERGDSAVYLCASSFSGTGADTQYFGPGTRLTVL.